Sequencing of this T cell receptor (beta chain) was carried out in a study of T cell changes during pregnancy in multiple sclerosis. The CDR3 has 15 residues. The V and J ends lost 0 bases and 3 bases respectively, with 11 bases between them. The germline gives CDR1 MNHEY, CDR2 SMNVEV (reference sequence). Clones were sequenced by immunoSEQ multiplex PCR, and TCRdb holds only the in-frame ones, with some missing. The sample lists 50,000 to 65,000 clones, under 95% occurring once. The V call is TRBV27, the J call TRBJ1-1, with D possibly TRBD1 on 6 matching bases. Specimen: CD8+ T cells from peripheral blood mononuclear cells, collected in the second trimester of pregnancy. This TCR was sampled from a female donor with multiple sclerosis, enrolled in a pregnancy study. The CDR3 DNA reads as TGTGCCAGCAGTTTATCTGGCAGGGGAGACACTGAAGCTTTCTTT. Translating it yields CASSLSGRGDTEAFF.